The 10 T cell receptor beta chains below all came from one sample that was sequenced in a study of shared clonotypes between healthy human individuals (TCRdb year 2020). Library preparation was by the immunoSEQ multiplex PCR assay. The immuneACCESS repertoire file appears here via TCRdb, limited to in-frame rearrangements. These files lack a portion of the clones; in checked studies, under half of the deficit traces to unresolved V genes, and the cause of the others is not known. The sample has millions of clones on record, about 92% of them singletons. The top ten clonotypes cover 0.39% of the sample. Sequences were obtained from naive CD4+ T cells from PBMCs. The intended sense of this specimen's cell subset or site label: CD45RA+ positively selected. The source is a young man in good health. Some clones in this sample may be carry-over from other donors' samples.

The chain carries TRBV6-4 and TRBJ1-5, with TRBD1 as a possible D gene (5 bases). Germline assignment: CDR1 MRHNA and CDR2 SNTAGT. Trimming pared 3 bases from V and 0 bases from J, leaving 21 bases between. This CDR3 spans 19 amino acids. CDR3 DNA sequence: TGTGCCAGCAGTGATTTACCCAGGGATGGCACTTATAGCAATCAGCCCCAGCATTTT. Translation gives CASSDLPRDGTYSNQPQHF.

J is TRBJ2-1 and V is TRBV5-1, with 7 positions matching TRBD2. The V and J ends lost 4 bases and 5 bases, in that order; junction bases with no gene match: 6. Germline loops: CDR1 SGHRS, CDR2 YFSETQ. This CDR3 comprises 14 residues. In DNA form, the CDR3 reads TGCGCCAGCAGCACGCCTAGCGGCGACAATGAGCAGTTCTTC. Protein sequence: CASSTPSGDNEQFF.

The rearrangement joins TRBV28 to TRBJ2-5; 13 bases fit TRBD2. The end of the DNA is better explained by TRBJ2-7, so the J call may be wrong. The CDR3 sequence is 15 residues long. The germline CDR1 and CDR2 sequences are MDHEN and SYDVKM. The CDR3 DNA follows: TGTGCCAGCAGTTCCCGACTAGCGGGAGGTTACGAGCAGTACTTC. It encodes CASSSRLAGGYEQYF.

This chain links TRBV5-1 with TRBJ2-1; tentative D call: TRBD2 (6 bases). CDR1 and CDR2 from the germline V gene are SGHRS and YFSETQ. The V end was cut by 2 bases, the J end by 8 bases, with 14 bases between. CDR3 length: 14 amino acids. For the CDR3, the DNA is TGCGCCAGCAGCTTAAGTGGGAGGAACGATGAGCAGTTCTTC. Translating it yields CASSLSGRNDEQFF. Together with reference TRBV5-1 and TRBJ2-1, the CDR3 gives the full variable domain: KAGVTQTPRYLIKTRGQQVTLSCSPISGHRSVSWYQQTPGQGLQFLFEYFSETQRNKGNFPGRFSGRQFSNSRSEMNVSTLELGDSALYLCASSLSGRNDEQFFGPGTRLTVL.

The V gene is TRBV5-4, the J gene TRBJ1-1; no reliable D call. This CDR3 is 15 amino acids long. The germline V and J ends were trimmed by 3 bases and 1 base, with 13 bases remaining between them. The V gene's germline CDR1 is SGHNT and CDR2 YYREEE (reference sequence). CDR3 loop: CASSSAKDTNTEAFF. DNA for the CDR3: TGTGCCAGCAGCTCAGCTAAAGACACGAACACTGAAGCTTTCTTT.

V and J are TRBV6-5 and TRBJ2-7; a weak D match, TRBD1 (5 bases). This CDR3 comprises 15 residues. Germline values: CDR1 MNHEY, CDR2 SVGAGI. The V end was cut by 4 bases, the J end by 1 base, with 14 bases between. The CDR3 loop is CASSSPDRTSYEQYF. In DNA form, the CDR3 reads TGTGCCAGCAGTTCCCCCGACAGAACATCCTACGAGCAGTACTTC.

The chain combines TRBV9 with TRBJ2-1, with 7 bases that match TRBD2. Germline V gene sequence: CDR1 SGDLS, CDR2 YYNGEE. CDR3 length: 15 amino acids. Trimming removed 0 bases from V and 4 bases from J; junction bases left unmatched: 4. The CDR3 bases are TGTGCCAGCAGCGTAGGGGGAGGGCATTACAATGAGCAGTTCTTC. Its protein is CASSVGGGHYNEQFF.

This chain connects TRBV16 to TRBJ2-7; D ambiguous. Germline V lookup: CDR1 KGHSY, CDR2 FQNENV. V lost 0 bases, J lost 1 base, and 10 bases lay in between. The CDR3 is 15 residues long. The CDR3 nucleotides are TGTGCCAGCAGCCAATCCCGGCAGGCGTCCTACGAGCAGTACTTC. This translates into CASSQSRQASYEQYF.

CDR3: CASSPGQGSVGELFF. For the CDR3, the DNA is TGTGCCAGCAGCCCGGGACAGGGGTCGGTCGGGGAGCTGTTTTTT. This chain links TRBV7-9 with TRBJ2-2; 10 nucleotides align to TRBD1. Germline CDR1 reads SEHNR; CDR2 reads FQNEAQ (reference sequence). V was clipped by 5 bases and J by 7 bases; unmatched bases: 7. The CDR3 extends over 15 amino acids.

In its sample, this clone was seen once. The gene calls are TRBV27 and TRBJ2-1, with D perhaps matching TRBD2 (6 bases). The CDR3 has 14 residues. Germline loops: CDR1 MNHEY, CDR2 SMNVEV (reference sequence). Trimming pared 5 bases from V and 4 bases from J, leaving 12 bases between. CDR3 bases: TGTGCCAGCAGTCGCGGGATTTCTTACAATGAGCAGTTCTTC. This sequence encodes CASSRGISYNEQFF.